This T cell receptor (beta chain) was sequenced during a study of regulatory T cells in long-lasting Graves disease. Study conclusions and caveats: With persistent disease, TRBV28, TRBJ1-2 and TRBJ2-5 were the favored segments. Persistent-disease Graves' patients showed less TCR diversity than new cases. Authors noted too few samples as a limitation.

TCR beta libraries were built with iRepertoire HTBI primers and Arm-PCR of CDR3 regions. TCRdb processed the multiplex PCR reads anew with MiXCR; each CDR3 protein has one entry. The repertoire has around 400,000 distinct CDR3 sequences, roughly 24% of them found once; the top ten carry 25% to 35%. The time point was: persistent/refractory GD, antithyroid drugs over 5 years with positive TRAb. Isolated PBMC RNA provided the starting material for the TCR library. The CDR3 spans 13 residues. Germline V lookup: CDR1 MNHNS, CDR2 SASEGT. V was clipped by 4 bases and J by 0 bases, with 6 bases between them. With regard to this clonotype: What it binds is not known.

The sequenced sample was peripheral blood mononuclear cells (PBMCs), obtained when the disease was refractory, from a patient treated with antithyroid drugs. This receptor was obtained from a woman aged 40 to 50 with Graves disease. The rearrangement links TRBV6-1 to TRBJ2-5; D remains unclear. CDR3 DNA: TGTGCCAGCAGTGGAACACACCAAGAGACCCAGTACTTC. It codes for CASSGTHQETQYF.